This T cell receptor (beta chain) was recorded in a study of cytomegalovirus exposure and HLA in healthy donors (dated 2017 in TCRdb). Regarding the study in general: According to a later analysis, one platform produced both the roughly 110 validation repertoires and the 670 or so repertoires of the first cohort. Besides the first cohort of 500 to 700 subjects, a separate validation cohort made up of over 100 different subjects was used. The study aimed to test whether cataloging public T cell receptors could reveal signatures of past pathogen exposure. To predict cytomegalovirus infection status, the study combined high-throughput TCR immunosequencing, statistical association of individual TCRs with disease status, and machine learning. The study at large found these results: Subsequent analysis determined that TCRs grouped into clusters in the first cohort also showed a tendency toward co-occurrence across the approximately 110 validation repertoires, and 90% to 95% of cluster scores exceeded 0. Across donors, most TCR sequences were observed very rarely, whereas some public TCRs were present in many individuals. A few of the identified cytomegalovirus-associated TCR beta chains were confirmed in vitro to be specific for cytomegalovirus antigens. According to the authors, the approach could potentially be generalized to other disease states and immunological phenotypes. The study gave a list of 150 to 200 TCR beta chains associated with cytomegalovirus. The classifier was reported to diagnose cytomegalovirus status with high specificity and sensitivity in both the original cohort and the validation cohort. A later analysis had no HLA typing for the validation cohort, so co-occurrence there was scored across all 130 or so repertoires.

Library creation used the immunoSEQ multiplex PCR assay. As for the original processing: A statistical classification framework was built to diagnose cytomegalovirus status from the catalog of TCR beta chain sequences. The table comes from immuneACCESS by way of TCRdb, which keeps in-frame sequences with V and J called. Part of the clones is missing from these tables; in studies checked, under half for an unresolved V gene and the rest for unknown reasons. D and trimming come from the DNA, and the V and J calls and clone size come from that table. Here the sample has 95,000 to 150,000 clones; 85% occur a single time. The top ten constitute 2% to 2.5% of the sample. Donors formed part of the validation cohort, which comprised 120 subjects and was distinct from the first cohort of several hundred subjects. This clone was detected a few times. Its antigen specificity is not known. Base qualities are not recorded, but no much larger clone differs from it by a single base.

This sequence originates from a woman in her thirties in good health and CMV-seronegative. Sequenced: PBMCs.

The CDR3 region has the sequence CASRPTGPHEQYF. The DNA is TGTGCCAGCAGACCGACAGGGCCCCACGAGCAGTACTTC. The chain employs TRBV6-5 and TRBJ2-7; 7 bases in between match TRBD1. The CDR3 runs 13 amino acids, cysteine and phenylalanine included. Solely the CDR3 DNA is kept, with 39 bases framed from the first base. V is pruned by 6 bases and J by 5 bases, leaving 7 bases of the junction without a gene match. CDR1 and CDR2 (MNHEY, SVGAGI) derive from the germline V gene.